These 10 T cell receptor beta chains share one sample of origin, sequenced in a study of monozygotic twins with inflammatory bowel disease. For each CDR3 protein, TCRdb gives one entry from its re-call of the 5' RACE reads, without DNA. The data show some 450,000 distinct CDR3 sequences, and the top ten clones hold around 2.4%. The sample was blood. These TCRs come from a human donor with ulcerative colitis or Crohn's disease, or a healthy co-twin of an affected twin (not recorded which).

The V call is TRBV6-1, the J call TRBJ1-5; TCRdb's assignment of TRBD1 cannot be checked, as there is no DNA. The CDR3 consists of 13 residues. The germline gives CDR1 MNHNS, CDR2 SASEGT. CDR3 loop: CASSAAGHLPQHF.

This chain connects TRBV5-1 to TRBJ1-4; TCRdb proposes TRBD1, but this gene call is untestable without DNA. The CDR3 is made up of 17 amino acids. Germline CDR1 and CDR2: SGHRS and YFSETQ. CDR3 region: CASSLTGFPATNEKLFF.

J is TRBJ2-6 and V is TRBV20-1. This CDR3 is 11 amino acids long. Germline assignment: CDR1 DFQATT and CDR2 SNEGSKA (reference sequence). This CDR3 reads CSAQGANVLTF.

The chain couples TRBV29-1 to TRBJ2-2; TCRdb reports TRBD2, a call that lacks DNA to check it against. The germline V gene has CDR1 SQVTM and CDR2 ANQGSEA. The CDR3 covers 15 residues. The CDR3 region is CSVTLQTSGAGELFF.

The chain links TRBV7-2 to TRBJ2-7; TCRdb returns TRBD2, unconfirmable since there is no DNA. The CDR3 consists of 14 residues. Germline values: CDR1 SGHTA, CDR2 FQGNSA. CDR3 protein: CASSSQAGGLEQYF.

The chain carries TRBV7-2 and TRBJ2-6. This CDR3 comprises 15 residues. Germline V lookup: CDR1 SGHTA, CDR2 FQGNSA. The CDR3 is CASSLAVTGANVLTF.

The rearrangement uses TRBV7-9 and TRBJ2-3; no DNA is available, so the TRBD1 call from TCRdb remains unchecked. In germline, CDR1 is SEHNR, CDR2 FQNEAQ (reference sequence). This CDR3 spans 15 amino acids. This chain's CDR3 is CASSSGQGNSDTQYF.

V and J are TRBV28 and TRBJ2-3; TCRdb indicates TRBD2, and absent DNA this call remains unverified. Germline CDR1 is MDHEN and CDR2 is SYDVKM. The CDR3 is 15 amino acids. The CDR3 sequence is CASSLSGVQGDTQYF.

The chain carries TRBV4-2 and TRBJ1-2. The germline V gene encodes CDR1 LGHNA and CDR2 YNFKEQ. CDR3 size: 12 residues. Here the CDR3 reads CASSSRTYGYTF.

CDR3 protein: CSVVEVSGGPGYF. The rearrangement links TRBV29-1 to TRBJ2-3; TCRdb lists TRBD2, though no DNA is available to test this call. Per germline, CDR1 SQVTM and CDR2 ANQGSEA. The length of the CDR3 is 13 residues.